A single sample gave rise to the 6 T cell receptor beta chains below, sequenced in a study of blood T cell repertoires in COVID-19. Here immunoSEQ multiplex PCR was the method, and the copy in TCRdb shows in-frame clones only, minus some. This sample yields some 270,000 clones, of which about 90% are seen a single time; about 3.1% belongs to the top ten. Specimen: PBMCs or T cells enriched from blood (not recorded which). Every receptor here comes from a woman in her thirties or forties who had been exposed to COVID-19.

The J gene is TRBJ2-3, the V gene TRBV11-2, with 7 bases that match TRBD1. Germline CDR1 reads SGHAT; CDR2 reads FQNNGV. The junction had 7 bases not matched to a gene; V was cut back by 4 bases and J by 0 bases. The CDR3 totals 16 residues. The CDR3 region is CASSSHRQGSTDTQYF. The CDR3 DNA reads TGTGCCAGCAGCTCCCACCGACAGGGTAGCACAGATACGCAGTATTTT. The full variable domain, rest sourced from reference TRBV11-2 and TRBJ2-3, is EAGVAQSPRYKIIEKRQSVAFWCNPISGHATLYWYQQILGQGPKLLIQFQNNGVVDDSQLPKDRFSAERLKGVDSTLKIQPAKLEDSAVYLCASSSHRQGSTDTQYFGPGTRLTVL.

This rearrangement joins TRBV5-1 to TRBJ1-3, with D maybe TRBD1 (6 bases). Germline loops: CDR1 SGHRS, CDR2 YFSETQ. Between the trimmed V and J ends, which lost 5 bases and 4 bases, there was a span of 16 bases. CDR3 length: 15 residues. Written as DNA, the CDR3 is TGCGCCAGCAGTCCACTCGCGGGGGCCGGAAACACCATATATTTT. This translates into CASSPLAGAGNTIYF. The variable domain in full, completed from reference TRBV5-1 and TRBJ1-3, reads KAGVTQTPRYLIKTRGQQVTLSCSPISGHRSVSWYQQTPGQGLQFLFEYFSETQRNKGNFPGRFSGRQFSNSRSEMNVSTLELGDSALYLCASSPLAGAGNTIYFGEGSWLTVV.

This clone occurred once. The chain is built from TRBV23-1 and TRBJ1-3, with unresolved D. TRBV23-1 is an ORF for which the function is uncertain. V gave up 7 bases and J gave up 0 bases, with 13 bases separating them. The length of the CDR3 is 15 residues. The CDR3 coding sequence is TGCGCCAGCACCGGGGAACCCTGCTCTGGAAACACCATATATTTT. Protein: CASTGEPCSGNTIYF.

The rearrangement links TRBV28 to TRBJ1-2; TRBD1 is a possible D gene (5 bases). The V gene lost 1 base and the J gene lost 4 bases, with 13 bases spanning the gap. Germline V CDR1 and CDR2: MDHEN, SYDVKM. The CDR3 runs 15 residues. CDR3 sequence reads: CASSLSQGTGYGYTF. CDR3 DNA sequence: TGTGCCAGCAGTTTATCCCAGGGCACAGGCTATGGCTACACCTTC.

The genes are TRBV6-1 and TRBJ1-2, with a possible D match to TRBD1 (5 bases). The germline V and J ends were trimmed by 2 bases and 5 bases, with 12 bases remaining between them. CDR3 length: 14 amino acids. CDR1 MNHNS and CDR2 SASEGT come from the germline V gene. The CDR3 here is CASSERTGGYGYTF. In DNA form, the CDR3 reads TGTGCCAGCAGTGAACGAACAGGCGGATATGGCTACACCTTC.

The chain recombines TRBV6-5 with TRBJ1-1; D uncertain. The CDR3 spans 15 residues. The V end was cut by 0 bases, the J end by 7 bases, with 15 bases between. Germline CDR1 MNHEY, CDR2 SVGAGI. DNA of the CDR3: TGTGCCAGCAGTTACTCCTTCGGTCTCTCCAATGAAGCTTTCTTT. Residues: CASSYSFGLSNEAFF.